This T cell receptor beta chain was recovered during a study of OX40 agonist ivuxolimab in advanced cancers. Study-wide context: Participants averaged approximately 60 years of age (range roughly 23 to 79) and were roughly 80% male. There were three patients with partial responses, one having hepatocellular carcinoma and two cutaneous melanoma. Findings and limits, study-wide: Antigen specificity remained undetermined for the expanded peripheral T cells.

The CDR3 contains 13 residues. Germline V CDR1 and CDR2: LNHDA, SQIVND (reference sequence). V lost 3 bases and J 4 bases, leaving 6 bases between the germline ends. The assay was immunoSEQ multiplex PCR, and TCRdb's table has in-frame clones only and misses some. Of 55,000 to 60,000 clones listed, about 83% were seen once; the top ten hold over 0.55%. As for this clone: Its target is not known.

Sequenced material: CD4+ or CD8+ T cells sorted from blood, taken in a trial of the OX40 agonist ivuxolimab. The rearrangement links TRBV19 to TRBJ2-2; D gene ambiguous. The origin of this receptor is an adult with an advanced solid tumor such as melanoma, head and neck, liver or kidney cancer. The CDR3, as DNA: TGTGCCAGTAGTATTTGGGGCACCGGGGAGCTGTTTTTT. This gives the protein CASSIWGTGELFF.